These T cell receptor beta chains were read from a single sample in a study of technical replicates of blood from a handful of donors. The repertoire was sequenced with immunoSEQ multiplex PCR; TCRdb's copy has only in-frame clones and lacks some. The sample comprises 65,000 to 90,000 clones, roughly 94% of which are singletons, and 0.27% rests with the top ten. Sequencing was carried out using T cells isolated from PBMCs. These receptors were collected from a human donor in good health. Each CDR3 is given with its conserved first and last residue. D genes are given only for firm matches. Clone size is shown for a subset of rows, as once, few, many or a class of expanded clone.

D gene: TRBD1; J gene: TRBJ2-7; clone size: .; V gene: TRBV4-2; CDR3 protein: CASSQEGTGEQYF; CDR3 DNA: TGTGCCAGCAGCCAAGAGGGGACAGGCGAGCAGTACTTC
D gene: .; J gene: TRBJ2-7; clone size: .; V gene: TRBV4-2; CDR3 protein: CASSQDQGPSYEQYF; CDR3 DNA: TGTGCCAGCAGCCAAGATCAGGGGCCCTCCTACGAGCAGTACTTC
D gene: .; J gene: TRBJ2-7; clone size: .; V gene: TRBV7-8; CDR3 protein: CASSLSRGPSYEQYF; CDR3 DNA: TGTGCCAGCAGCTTGAGCAGGGGACCCTCCTACGAGCAGTACTTC
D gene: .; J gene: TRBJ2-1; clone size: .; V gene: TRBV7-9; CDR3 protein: CASSFTVSYNEQFF; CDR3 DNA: TGTGCCAGCAGCTTCACGGTAAGCTACAATGAGCAGTTCTTC
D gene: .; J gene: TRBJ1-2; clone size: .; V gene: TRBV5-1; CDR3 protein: CASSLGQSNYGYTF; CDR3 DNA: TGCGCCAGCAGCTTGGGCCAGTCTAACTATGGCTACACCTTC
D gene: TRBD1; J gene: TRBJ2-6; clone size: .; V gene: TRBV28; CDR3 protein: CASSLFRDSGSSGANVLTF; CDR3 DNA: TGTGCCAGCAGTTTATTTCGGGACAGTGGATCGTCTGGGGCCAACGTCCTGACTTTC
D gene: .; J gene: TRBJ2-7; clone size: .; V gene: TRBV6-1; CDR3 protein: CASTLYRGSYEQYF; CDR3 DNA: TGTGCCAGCACTCTGTATAGGGGATCCTACGAGCAGTACTTC
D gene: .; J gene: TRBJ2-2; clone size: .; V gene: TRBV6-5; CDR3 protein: CASSYSGTGELFF; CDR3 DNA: TGTGCCAGCAGTTACAGCGGCACCGGGGAGCTGTTTTTT
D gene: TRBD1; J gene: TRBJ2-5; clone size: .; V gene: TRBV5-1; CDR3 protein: CASSLFRDREETQYF; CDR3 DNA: TGCGCCAGCAGCTTATTCCGGGACAGGGAAGAGACCCAGTACTTC
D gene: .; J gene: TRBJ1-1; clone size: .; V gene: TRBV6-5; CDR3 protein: CATQVRENTEAFF; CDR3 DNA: TGTGCCACCCAAGTGAGGGAAAACACTGAAGCTTTCTTT
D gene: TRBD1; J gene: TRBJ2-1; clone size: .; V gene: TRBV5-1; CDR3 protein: CASSPARQGGYNEQFF; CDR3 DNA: TGCGCCAGCAGCCCTGCCCGACAGGGGGGTTACAATGAGCAGTTCTTC
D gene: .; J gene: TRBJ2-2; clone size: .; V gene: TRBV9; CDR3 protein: CASSVGGLLTRELFF; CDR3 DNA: TGTGCCAGCAGCGTAGGAGGACTTCTCACCCGGGAGCTGTTTTTT
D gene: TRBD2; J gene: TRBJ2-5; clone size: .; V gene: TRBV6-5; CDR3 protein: CASSSTLAGAPQYF; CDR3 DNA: TGTGCCAGCAGTTCCACACTAGCGGGAGCGCCCCAGTACTTC
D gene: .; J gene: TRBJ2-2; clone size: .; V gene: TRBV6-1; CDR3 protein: CASSERDRSGVTGELFF; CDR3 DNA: TGTGCCAGCAGTGAACGGGATAGGTCGGGAGTCACCGGGGAGCTGTTTTTT
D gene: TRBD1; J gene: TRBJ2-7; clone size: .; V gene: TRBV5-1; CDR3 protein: CASSVGTGRHEQYF; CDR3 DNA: TGCGCCAGCAGCGTCGGGACAGGGCGGCACGAGCAGTACTTC
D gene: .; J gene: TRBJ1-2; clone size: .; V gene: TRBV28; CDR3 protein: CASSPPSGGNYGYTF; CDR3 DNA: TGTGCCAGCAGTCCTCCCAGTGGGGGGAACTATGGCTACACCTTC
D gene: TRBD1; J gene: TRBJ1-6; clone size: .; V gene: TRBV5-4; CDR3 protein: CASSWTGGPRTLHF; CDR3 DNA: TGTGCCAGCAGCTGGACAGGGGGCCCCAGAACCCTCCACTTT
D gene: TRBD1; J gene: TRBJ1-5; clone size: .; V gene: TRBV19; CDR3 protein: CASSPNDRGISQPQHF; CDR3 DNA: TGTGCCAGTAGTCCGAATGACAGGGGGATTAGTCAGCCCCAGCATTTT
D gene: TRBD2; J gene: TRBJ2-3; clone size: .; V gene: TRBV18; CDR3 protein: CASSPSAGGPLRTDTQYF; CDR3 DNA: TGTGCCAGCTCACCGTCGGCGGGGGGTCCCCTCCGCACAGATACGCAGTATTTT
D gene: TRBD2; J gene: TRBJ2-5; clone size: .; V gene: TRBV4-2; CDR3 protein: CASSQAASGRRGETQYF; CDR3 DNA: TGTGCCAGCAGCCAAGCTGCTAGCGGGAGGAGGGGAGAGACCCAGTACTTC
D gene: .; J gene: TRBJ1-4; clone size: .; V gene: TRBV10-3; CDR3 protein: CAISESLQGPNEKLFF; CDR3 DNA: TGTGCCATCAGTGAGTCCCTACAGGGACCGAATGAAAAACTGTTTTTT
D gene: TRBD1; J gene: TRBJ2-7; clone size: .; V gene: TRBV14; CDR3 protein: CASSLWDRGLGEQYF; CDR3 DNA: TGTGCCAGCAGCCTCTGGGACAGGGGGCTCGGAGAGCAGTACTTC
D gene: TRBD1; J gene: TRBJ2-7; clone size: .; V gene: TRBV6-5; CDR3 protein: CASSDRGGTYEQYF; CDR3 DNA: TGTGCCAGCAGCGACAGGGGAGGCACCTACGAGCAGTACTTC
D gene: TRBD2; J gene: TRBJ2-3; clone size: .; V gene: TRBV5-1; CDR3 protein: CASGLAGAPTDTQYF; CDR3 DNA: TGCGCCAGCGGGTTAGCGGGAGCCCCCACAGATACGCAGTATTTT
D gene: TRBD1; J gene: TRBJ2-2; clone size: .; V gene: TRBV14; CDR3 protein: CASSQSRDRGRKTGELFF; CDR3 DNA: TGTGCCAGCAGCCAATCCCGGGACAGGGGGCGGAAAACCGGGGAGCTGTTTTTT
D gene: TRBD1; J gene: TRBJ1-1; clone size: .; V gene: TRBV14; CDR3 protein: CASSQEQGTEAFF; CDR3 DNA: TGTGCCAGCAGCCAAGAACAGGGGACTGAAGCTTTCTTT
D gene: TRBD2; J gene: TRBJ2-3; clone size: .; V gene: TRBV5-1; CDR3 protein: CASSPREVERYPFTDTQYF; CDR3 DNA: TGCGCCAGCAGCCCCCGGGAGGTCGAGCGATACCCTTTCACAGATACGCAGTATTTT
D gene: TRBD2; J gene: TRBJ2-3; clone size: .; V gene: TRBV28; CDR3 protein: CASSSFGLAGSTDTQYF; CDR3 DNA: TGTGCCAGCAGTTCCTTCGGACTAGCGGGGAGCACAGATACGCAGTATTTT
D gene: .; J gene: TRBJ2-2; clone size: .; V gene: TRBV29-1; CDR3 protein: CSVLLSTGELFF; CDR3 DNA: TGCAGCGTTCTGTTGTCCACCGGGGAGCTGTTTTTT
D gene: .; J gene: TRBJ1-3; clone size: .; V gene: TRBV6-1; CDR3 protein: CASARTLAGNTIYF; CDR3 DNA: TGTGCCAGCGCCCGGACACTTGCTGGAAACACCATATATTTT
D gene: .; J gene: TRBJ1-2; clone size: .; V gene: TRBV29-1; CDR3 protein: CSVDKRGYYGYTF; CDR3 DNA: TGCAGCGTAGATAAGCGCGGGTACTATGGCTACACCTTC
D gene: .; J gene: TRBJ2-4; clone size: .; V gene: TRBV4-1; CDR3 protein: CAASGAKNIQYF; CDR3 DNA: TGCGCCGCGAGCGGGGCCAAAAACATTCAGTACTTC
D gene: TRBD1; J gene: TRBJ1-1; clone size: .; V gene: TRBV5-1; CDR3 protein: CASSLQGANTEAFF; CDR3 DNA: TGCGCCAGCAGCTTGCAGGGGGCCAACACTGAAGCTTTCTTT
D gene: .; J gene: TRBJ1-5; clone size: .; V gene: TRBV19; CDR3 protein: CASQGTYSNQPQHF; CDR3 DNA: TGTGCCAGCCAGGGAACCTATAGCAATCAGCCCCAGCATTTT
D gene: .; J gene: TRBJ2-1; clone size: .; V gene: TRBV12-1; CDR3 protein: CASAAQRTNSYNEQFF; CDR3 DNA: TGTGCCAGCGCCGCACAAAGGACTAATTCATACAATGAGCAGTTCTTC
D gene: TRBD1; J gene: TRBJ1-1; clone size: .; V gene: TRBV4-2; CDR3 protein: CASSHGTVNTEAFF; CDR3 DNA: TGTGCCAGCAGCCACGGGACAGTGAACACTGAAGCTTTCTTT
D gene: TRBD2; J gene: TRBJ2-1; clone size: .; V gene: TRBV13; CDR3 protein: CASSTGLAGADEQFF; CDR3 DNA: TGTGCCAGCAGCACAGGACTAGCGGGAGCTGATGAGCAGTTCTTC
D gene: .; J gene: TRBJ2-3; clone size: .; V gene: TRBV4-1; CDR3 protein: CASSPGEGRIRNTQYF; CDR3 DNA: TGCGCCAGCAGCCCCGGAGAGGGGAGGATTCGAAATACGCAGTATTTT
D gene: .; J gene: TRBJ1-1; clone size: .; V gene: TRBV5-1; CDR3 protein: CASSLAGMNTEAFF; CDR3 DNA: TGCGCCAGCAGCTTGGCGGGTATGAACACTGAAGCTTTCTTT
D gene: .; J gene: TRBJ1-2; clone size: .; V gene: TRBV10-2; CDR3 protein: CASSSGRGYGGYTF; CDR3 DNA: TGCGCCAGCAGTAGCGGCAGGGGTTACGGCGGCTACACCTTC
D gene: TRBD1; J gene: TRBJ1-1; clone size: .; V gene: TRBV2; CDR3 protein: CASSKRQGATEAFF; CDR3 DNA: TGTGCCAGCAGTAAGAGACAGGGAGCCACTGAAGCTTTCTTT
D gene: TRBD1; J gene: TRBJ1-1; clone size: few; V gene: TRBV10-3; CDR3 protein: CAISYRDRAPEAFF; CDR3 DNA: TGTGCCATCAGTTACCGGGACAGGGCTCCTGAAGCTTTCTTT
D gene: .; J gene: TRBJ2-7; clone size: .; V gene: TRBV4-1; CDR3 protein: CASSQGGGRESYEQYF; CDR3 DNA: TGCGCCAGCAGCCAAGGGGGCGGGCGGGAATCCTACGAGCAGTACTTC
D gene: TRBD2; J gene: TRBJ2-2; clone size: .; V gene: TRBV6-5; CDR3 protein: CASSRLAPTGELFF; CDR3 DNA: TGTGCCAGCAGTAGACTAGCGCCCACCGGGGAGCTGTTTTTT
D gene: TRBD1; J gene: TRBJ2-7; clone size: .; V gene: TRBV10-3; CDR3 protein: CAISEGTGEEQYF; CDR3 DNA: TGTGCCATCAGTGAGGGGACAGGGGAGGAGCAGTACTTC
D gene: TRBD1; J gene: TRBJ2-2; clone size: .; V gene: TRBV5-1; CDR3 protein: CASSGTGGAGELFF; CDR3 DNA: TGCGCCAGCAGCGGGACAGGGGGCGCCGGGGAGCTGTTTTTT
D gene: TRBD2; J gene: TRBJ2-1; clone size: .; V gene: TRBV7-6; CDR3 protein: CASSLGDYNNEQFF; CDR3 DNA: TGTGCCAGCAGCTTAGGGGACTACAACAATGAGCAGTTCTTC
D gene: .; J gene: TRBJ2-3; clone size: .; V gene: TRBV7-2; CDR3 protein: CASSLVPWVRDFVNTQYF; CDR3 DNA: TGTGCCAGCAGCTTGGTTCCGTGGGTGCGGGACTTCGTGAATACGCAGTATTTT
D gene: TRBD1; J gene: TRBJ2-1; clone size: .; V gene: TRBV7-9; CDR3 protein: CASSYGQGSGNEQFF; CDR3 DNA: TGTGCCAGCAGCTACGGACAGGGGAGCGGCAATGAGCAGTTCTTC
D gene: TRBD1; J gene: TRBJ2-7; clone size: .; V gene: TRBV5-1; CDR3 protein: CASSLGQGLTYEQYF; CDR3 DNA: TGCGCCAGCAGCTTGGGACAGGGGCTAACCTACGAGCAGTACTTC
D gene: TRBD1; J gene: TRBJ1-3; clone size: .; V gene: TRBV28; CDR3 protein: CASSSTGAGNTIYF; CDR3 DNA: TGTGCCAGCAGTTCGACAGGGGCTGGAAACACCATATATTTT
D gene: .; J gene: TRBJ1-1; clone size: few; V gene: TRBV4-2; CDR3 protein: CASSQDGGQLTEAFF; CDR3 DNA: TGTGCCAGCAGCCAAGATGGAGGACAGCTTACTGAAGCTTTCTTT
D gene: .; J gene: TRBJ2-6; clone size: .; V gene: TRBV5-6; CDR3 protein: CASSLSRDVLTF; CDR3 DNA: TGTGCCAGCAGCTTGAGCAGGGACGTCCTGACTTTC
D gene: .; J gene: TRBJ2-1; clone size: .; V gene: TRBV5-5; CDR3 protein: CASSYSGPSSYNEQFF; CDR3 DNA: TGTGCCAGCAGCTACTCGGGTCCGAGCTCCTACAATGAGCAGTTCTTC
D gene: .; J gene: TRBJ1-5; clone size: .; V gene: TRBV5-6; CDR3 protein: CASSLGGGSSNQPQHF; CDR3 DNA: TGTGCCAGCAGCTTGGGGGGGGGTAGTAGCAATCAGCCCCAGCATTTT
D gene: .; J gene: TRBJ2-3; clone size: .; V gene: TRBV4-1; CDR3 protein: CASSPFFQSERTDTQYF; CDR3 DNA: TGCGCCAGCAGCCCTTTTTTCCAAAGCGAACGTACAGATACGCAGTATTTT
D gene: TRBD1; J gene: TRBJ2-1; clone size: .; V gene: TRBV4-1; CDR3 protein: CASSQDDRGTYNEQFF; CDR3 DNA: TGCGCCAGCAGCCAGGACGACAGGGGGACCTACAATGAGCAGTTCTTC
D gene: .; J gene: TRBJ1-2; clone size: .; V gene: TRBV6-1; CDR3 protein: CASSEAWGGTYSTYGYTF; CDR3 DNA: TGTGCCAGCAGTGAAGCGTGGGGGGGGACATACAGCACCTATGGCTACACCTTC
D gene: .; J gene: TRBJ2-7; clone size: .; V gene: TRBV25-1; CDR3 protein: CASSERGGFYEQYF; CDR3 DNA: TGTGCCAGCAGTGAAAGGGGGGGATTCTACGAGCAGTACTTC
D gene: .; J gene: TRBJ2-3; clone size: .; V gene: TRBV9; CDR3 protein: CASGVGGSDTQYF; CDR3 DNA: TGTGCCAGCGGGGTCGGGGGTTCAGATACGCAGTATTTT